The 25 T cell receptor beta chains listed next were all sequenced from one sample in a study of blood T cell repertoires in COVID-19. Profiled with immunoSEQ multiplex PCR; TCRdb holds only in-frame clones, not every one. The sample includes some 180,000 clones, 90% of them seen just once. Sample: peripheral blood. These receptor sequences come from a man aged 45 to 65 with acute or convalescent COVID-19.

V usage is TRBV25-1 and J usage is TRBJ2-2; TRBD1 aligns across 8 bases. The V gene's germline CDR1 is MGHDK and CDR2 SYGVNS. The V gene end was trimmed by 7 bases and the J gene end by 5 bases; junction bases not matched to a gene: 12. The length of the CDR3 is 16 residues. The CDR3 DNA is TGTGCCAGCACCGGGACAGGCGCGGGGCCGACCGGGGAGCTGTTTTTT. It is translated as CASTGTGAGPTGELFF. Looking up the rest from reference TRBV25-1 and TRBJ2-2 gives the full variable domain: EADIYQTPRYLVIGTGKKITLECSQTMGHDKMYWYQQDPGMELHLIHYSYGVNSTEKGDLSSESTVSRIRTEHFPLTLESARPSHTSQYLCASTGTGAGPTGELFFGEGSRLTVL.

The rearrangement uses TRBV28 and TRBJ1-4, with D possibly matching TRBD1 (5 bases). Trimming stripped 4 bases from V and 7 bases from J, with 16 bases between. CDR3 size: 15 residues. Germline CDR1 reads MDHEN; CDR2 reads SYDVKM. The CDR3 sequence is CASSSPEGISEKLFF. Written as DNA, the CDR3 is TGTGCCAGCAGTTCACCGGAGGGGATCAGTGAAAAACTGTTTTTT.

This chain's CDR3 is CASSQFLAGAFGNEQFF. The CDR3 DNA follows: TGCGCCAGCAGCCAATTTCTAGCGGGAGCGTTTGGGAATGAGCAGTTCTTC. The rearrangement uses TRBV4-1 and TRBJ2-1; 10 bases fit TRBD2. The CDR3 runs to 17 residues. CDR1 is MGHRA, CDR2 YSYEKL, per germline. V shed 2 bases, J shed 7 bases, and the junction held 11 bases outside the gene matches.

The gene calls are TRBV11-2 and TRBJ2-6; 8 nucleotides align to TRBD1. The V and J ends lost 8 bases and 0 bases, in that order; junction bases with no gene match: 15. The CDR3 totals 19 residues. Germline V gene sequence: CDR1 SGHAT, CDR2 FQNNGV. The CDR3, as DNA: TGTGCCAGCCCCCGAACCACGGACAGGGCTTTCTCTGGGGCCAACGTCCTGACTTTC. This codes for CASPRTTDRAFSGANVLTF.

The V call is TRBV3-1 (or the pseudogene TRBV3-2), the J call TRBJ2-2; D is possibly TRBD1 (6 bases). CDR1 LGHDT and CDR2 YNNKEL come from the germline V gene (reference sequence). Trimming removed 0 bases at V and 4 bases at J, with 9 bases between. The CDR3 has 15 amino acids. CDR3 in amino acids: CASSQDTGTTGELFF. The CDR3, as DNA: TGTGCCAGCAGCCAAGACACAGGGACCACCGGGGAGCTGTTTTTT.

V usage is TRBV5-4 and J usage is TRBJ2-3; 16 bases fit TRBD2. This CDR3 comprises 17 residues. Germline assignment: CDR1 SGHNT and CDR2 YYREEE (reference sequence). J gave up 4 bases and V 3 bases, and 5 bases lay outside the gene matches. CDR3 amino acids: CASSSLGTSGRADTQYF. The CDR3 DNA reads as TGTGCCAGCAGCTCCCTAGGGACTAGCGGGAGGGCAGATACGCAGTATTTT.

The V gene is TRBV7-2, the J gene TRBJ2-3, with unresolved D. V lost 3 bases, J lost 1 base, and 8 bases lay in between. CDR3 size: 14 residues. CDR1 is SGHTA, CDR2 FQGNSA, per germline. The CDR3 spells CASSFRSGTDTQYF. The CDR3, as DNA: TGTGCCAGCAGCTTCCGGTCTGGCACAGATACGCAGTATTTT.

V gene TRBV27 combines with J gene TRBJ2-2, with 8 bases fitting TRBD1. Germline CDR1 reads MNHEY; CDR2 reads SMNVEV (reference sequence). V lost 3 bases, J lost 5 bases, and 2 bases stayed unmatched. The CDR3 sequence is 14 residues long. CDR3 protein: CASSLGQDTGELFF. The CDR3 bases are TGTGCCAGCAGTTTGGGACAGGATACCGGGGAGCTGTTTTTT.

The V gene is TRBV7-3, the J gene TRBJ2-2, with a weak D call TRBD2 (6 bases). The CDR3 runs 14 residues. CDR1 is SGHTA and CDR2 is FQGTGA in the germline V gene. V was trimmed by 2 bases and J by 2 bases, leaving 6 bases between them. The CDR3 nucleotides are TGTGCCAGCAGCTTAGGACTAAACACCGGGGAGCTGTTTTTT. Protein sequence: CASSLGLNTGELFF. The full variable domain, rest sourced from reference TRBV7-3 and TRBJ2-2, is GAGVSQTPSNKVTEKGKYVELRCDPISGHTALYWYRQSLGQGPEFLIYFQGTGAADDSGLPNDRFFAVRPEGSVSTLKIQRTERGDSAVYLCASSLGLNTGELFFGEGSRLTVL.

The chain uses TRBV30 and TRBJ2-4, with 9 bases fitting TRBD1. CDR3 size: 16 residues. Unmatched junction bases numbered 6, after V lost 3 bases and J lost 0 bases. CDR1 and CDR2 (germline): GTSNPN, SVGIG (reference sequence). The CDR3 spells CAWRFGQGKAKNIQYF. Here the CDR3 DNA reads TGTGCCTGGAGGTTCGGACAGGGGAAAGCCAAAAACATTCAGTACTTC.

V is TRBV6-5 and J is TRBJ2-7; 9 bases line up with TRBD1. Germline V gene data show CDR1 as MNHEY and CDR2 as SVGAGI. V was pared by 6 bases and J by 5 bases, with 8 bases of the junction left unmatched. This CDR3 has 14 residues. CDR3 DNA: TGTGCCAGCAGCATCCGGGACAGGGTCGACGAGCAGTACTTC. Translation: CASSIRDRVDEQYF.

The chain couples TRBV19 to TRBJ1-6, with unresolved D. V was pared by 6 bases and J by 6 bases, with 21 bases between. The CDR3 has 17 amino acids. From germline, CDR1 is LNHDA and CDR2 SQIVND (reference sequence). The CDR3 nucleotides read TGTGCCAGTAGGAAAATTGGAGACGGAGGCCCTAATTCACCCCTCCACTTT. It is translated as CASRKIGDGGPNSPLHF. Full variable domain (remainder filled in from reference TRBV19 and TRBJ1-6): DGGITQSPKYLFRKEGQNVTLSCEQNLNHDAMYWYRQDPGQGLRLIYYSQIVNDFQKGDIAEGYSVSREKKESFPLTVTSAQKNPTAFYLCASRKIGDGGPNSPLHFGNGTRLTVT.

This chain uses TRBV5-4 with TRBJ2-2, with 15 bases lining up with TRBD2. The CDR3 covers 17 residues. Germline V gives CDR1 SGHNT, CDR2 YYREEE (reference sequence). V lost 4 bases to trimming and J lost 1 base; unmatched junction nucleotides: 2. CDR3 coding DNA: TGTGCCAGCAGCCCGGGACTAGCGGGGGGGAACACCGGGGAGCTGTTTTTT. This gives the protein CASSPGLAGGNTGELFF.

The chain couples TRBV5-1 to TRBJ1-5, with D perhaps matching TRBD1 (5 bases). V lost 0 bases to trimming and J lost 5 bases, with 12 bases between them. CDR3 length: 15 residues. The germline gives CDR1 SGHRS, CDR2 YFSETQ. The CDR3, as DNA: TGCGCCAGCAGCTTGGGGGGAACAGGCGATCAGCCCCAGCATTTT. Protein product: CASSLGGTGDQPQHF.

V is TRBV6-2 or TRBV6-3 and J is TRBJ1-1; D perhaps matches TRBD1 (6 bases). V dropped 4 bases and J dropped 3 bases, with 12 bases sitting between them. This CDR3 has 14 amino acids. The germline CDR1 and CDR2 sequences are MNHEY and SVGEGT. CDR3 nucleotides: TGTGCCAGCAGTTGGACAGAGACATACACTGAAGCTTTCTTT. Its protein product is CASSWTETYTEAFF.

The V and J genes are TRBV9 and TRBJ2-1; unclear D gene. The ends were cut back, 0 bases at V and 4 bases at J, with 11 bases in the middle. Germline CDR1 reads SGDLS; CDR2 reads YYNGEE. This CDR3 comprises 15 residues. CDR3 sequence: CASSVGRVLYNEQFF. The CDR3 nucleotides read TGTGCCAGCAGCGTAGGACGGGTACTTTACAATGAGCAGTTCTTC.

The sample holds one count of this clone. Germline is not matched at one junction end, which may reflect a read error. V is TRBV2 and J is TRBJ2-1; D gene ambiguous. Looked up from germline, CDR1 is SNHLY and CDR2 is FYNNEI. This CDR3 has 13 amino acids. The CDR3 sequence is CASSFTPDFGLVF. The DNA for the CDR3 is TGTGCCAGCAGCTTCACTCCCGACTTTGGTTTGGTCTTC.

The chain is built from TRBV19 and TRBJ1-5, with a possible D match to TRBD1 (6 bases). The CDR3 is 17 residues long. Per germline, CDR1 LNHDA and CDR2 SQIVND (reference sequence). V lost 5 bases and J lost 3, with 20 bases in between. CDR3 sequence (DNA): TGTGCCAGTAGTCCGGCGGGGGGCGCGGGGGTCAATCAGCCCCAGCATTTT. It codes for CASSPAGGAGVNQPQHF.

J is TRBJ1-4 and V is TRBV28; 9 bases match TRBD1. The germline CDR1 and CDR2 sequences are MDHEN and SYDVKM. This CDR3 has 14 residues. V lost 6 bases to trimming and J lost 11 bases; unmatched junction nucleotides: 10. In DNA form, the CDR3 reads TGTGCCAGCAGCACCGGGACAGGGCAGAGGAAACTGTTTTTT. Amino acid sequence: CASSTGTGQRKLFF.

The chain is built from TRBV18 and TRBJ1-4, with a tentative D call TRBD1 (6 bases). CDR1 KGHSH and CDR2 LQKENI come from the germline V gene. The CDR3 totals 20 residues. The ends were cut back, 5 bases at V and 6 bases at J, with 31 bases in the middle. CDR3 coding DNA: TGTGCCAGCTCAACCCCCAGGGGAAAGGGTTGGTATTCGCTTGATGAAAAACTGTTTTTT. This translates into CASSTPRGKGWYSLDEKLFF.

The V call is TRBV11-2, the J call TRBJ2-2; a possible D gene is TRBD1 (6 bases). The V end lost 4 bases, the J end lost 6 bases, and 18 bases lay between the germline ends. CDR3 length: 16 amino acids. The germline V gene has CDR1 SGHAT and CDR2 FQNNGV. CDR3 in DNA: TGTGCCAGCAGCTCAGGACAGCTCCGCGGGCCCGGGGAGCTGTTTTTT. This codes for CASSSGQLRGPGELFF.

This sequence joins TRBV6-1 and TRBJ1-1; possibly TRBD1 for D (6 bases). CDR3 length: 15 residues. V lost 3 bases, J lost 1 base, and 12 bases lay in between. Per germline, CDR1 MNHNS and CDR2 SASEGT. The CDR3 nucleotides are TGTGCCAGCAGTGAGACCGGGACAACGAACACTGAAGCTTTCTTT. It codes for CASSETGTTNTEAFF.

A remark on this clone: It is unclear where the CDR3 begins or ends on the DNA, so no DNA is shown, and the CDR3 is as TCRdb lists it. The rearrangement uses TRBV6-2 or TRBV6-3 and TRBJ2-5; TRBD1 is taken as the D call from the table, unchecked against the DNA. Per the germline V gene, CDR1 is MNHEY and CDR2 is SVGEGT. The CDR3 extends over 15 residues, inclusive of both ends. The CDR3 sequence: CASSFLAGDQETQYF.

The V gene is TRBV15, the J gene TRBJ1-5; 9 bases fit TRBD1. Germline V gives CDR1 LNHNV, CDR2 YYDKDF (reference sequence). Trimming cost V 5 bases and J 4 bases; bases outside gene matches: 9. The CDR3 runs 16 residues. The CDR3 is CATSVTTGGLNQPQHF. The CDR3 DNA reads TGTGCCACCAGCGTCACGACAGGGGGTCTGAATCAGCCCCAGCATTTT. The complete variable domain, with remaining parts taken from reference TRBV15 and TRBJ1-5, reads DAMVIQNPRYQVTQFGKPVTLSCSQTLNHNVMYWYQQKSSQAPKLLFHYYDKDFNNEADTPDNFQSRRPNTSFCFLDIRSPGLGDTAMYLCATSVTTGGLNQPQHFGDGTRLSIL.

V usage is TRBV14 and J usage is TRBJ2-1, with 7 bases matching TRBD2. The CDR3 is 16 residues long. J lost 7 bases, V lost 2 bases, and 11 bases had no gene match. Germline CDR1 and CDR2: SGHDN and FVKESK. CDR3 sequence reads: CASSQQGAGAVNEQFF. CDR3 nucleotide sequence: TGTGCCAGCAGCCAACAGGGCGCGGGAGCGGTGAATGAGCAGTTCTTC.